This T cell receptor beta chain is from a study of blood T cell repertoires in COVID-19 (dated by TCRdb to about 2020). For the wider study: Collaborator samples came from the United States, Italy and Spain and covered acute and convalescent phases of COVID-19. The repertoires were released in a freely available public database meant as a resource for research on the immune response to SARS-CoV-2. The sample metadata nearly always contained a de-identified subject ID, COVID-19 status, age in years and sex. Samples were obtained from the ongoing ImmuneRACE study (first 160 participants) and from about 1,300 subjects provided by 6 global collaborators. The material from the prospective study consisted of cDNA or gDNA derived from T cells, B-cell-depleted T cells, or PBMCs. Deeply sampled blood TCRbeta repertoires from subjects exposed to, actively infected with, or recovered from COVID-19 were included in the dataset. Where available, HLA class I and class II types were taken from metadata supplied by the sample provider and were not determined by assay-based typing. Overall results and qualifications from the work: Clinical and demographic metadata were provided uncurated, with the amount varying by source and participant.

The CDR3 covers 12 residues, taking in both the cysteine and the phenylalanine. This entry keeps only the CDR3 DNA: 36 bases, framed from base 1. The germline V gene (reference sequence) gives CDR1 as WNHNN and CDR2 as SYGVQD. V and J are trimmed by 2 bases and 9 bases, and the gene matches miss 1 base of the junction. The immunoSEQ Assay, a bias-controlled multiplex PCR, was used to amplify TCRbeta CDR3 regions from genomic DNA. The authors processed their data as follows. The number of nucleated cells in each sample was estimated by amplification of reference gene primers within the assay. To quantify the absolute abundance of each unique TCRbeta CDR3 rearrangement, sequence reads were collapsed and filtered. For each sample, productive Simpson clonality was calculated as the square root of Simpson's diversity index over productive rearrangements. TCRdb holds this immuneACCESS table with in-frame rearrangements only. Some clones are missing; in checked studies, unresolved V genes explain under half, and the rest has no known cause. V, J and clone size were drawn from that table, and D and trimming were deduced from the DNA. The sample table holds 150,000 or so clones, of which approximately 80% were seen once. Over 9.5% of the sample lies in the top ten.

In the prospective study, participants were roughly 18 to 95 years old, resided in fewer than 25 geographic areas of the United States, and were enrolled through a virtual design. Cohort assignment in the prospective study relied on participant-reported clinical history from a screening survey and a study questionnaire. For ImmuneRACE Cohort 3, a participant was defined as recovered based on two consecutive negative NP/OP PCR tests, clearance by a healthcare professional, or resolution of symptoms. In the prospective study, mobile phlebotomists collected whole blood, serum and a nasopharyngeal or oropharyngeal swab from each participant. Participants in the prospective study had the option to provide additional blood draws and questionnaires over a 2-month period. Prospective study blood samples were shipped either frozen or at room temperature before DNA extraction. A word on this clone: There is no known antigen for this receptor. No base-level quality is on record; no much larger clone is a single base apart.

The clonotype comes from a man in his fifties who had recovered from COVID-19. This chain joins TRBV10-1 to TRBJ2-1; TRBD2 fits 7 bases in the junction. The material sequenced was PBMCs or T cells enriched from blood (not recorded which). The CDR3 protein is CASSEGGGEQFF. The base sequence is TGCGCCAGCAGTGAGGGGGGGGGTGAGCAGTTCTTC.